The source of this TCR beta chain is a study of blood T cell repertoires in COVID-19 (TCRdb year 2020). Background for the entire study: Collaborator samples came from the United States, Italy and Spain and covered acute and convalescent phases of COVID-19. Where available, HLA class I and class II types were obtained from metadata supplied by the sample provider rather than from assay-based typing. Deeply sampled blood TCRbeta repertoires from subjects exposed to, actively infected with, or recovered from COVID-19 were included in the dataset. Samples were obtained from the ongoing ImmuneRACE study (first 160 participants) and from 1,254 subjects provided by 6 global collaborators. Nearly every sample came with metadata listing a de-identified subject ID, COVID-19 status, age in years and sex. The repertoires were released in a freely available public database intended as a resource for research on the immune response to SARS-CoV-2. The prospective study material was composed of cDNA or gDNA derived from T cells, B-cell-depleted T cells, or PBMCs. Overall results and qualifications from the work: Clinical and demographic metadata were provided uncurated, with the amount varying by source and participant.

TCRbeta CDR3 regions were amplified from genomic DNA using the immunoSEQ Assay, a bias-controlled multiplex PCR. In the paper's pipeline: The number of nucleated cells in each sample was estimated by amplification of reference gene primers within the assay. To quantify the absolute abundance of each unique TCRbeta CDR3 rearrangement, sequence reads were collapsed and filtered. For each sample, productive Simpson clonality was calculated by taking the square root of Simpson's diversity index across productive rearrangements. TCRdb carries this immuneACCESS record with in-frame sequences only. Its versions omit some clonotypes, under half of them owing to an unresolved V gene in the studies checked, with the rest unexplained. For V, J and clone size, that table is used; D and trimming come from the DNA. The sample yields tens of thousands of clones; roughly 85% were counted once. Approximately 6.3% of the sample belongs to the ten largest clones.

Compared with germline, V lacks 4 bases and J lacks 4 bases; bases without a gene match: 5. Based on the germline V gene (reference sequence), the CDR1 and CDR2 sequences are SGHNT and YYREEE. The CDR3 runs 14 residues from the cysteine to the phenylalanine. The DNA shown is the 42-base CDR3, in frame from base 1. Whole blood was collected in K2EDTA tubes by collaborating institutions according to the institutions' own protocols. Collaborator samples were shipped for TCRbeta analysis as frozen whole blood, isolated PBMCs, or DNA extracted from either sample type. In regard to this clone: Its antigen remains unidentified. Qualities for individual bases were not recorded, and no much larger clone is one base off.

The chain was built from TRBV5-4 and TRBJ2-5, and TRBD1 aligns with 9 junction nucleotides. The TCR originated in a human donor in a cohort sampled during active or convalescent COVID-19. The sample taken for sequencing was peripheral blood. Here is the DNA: TGTGCCAGCAGCGTGGGACAGGGAGGAGAGACCCAGTACTTC. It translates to CASSVGQGGETQYF.